The 14 T cell receptor beta chains given below trace back to one sample, sequenced in a study of OX40 agonist ivuxolimab in advanced cancers. Sequenced by immunoSEQ multiplex PCR; TCRdb stores in-frame clones only, minus some. Of 55,000 to 80,000 clones listed, 82% are singletons. Sequenced material: CD4+ or CD8+ T cells sorted from blood, taken in a trial of the OX40 agonist ivuxolimab. The receptor source for this set is an adult with an advanced solid tumor such as melanoma, head and neck, liver or kidney cancer.

CDR3 in DNA: TGTGCCAGCAGTGAAGGGGAACTAGCGGGAGTTACCGGGGAGCTGTTTTTT. This gives the protein CASSEGELAGVTGELFF. The rearrangement joins TRBV6-1 to TRBJ2-2; 11 bases map to TRBD2. V lost 1 base to trimming and J lost 5 bases; unmatched junction nucleotides: 6. Germline V gene lookup returns CDR1 MNHNS and CDR2 SASEGT. The CDR3 loop spans 17 amino acids.

This sequence joins TRBV4-2 and TRBJ2-3; D may be TRBD1 (5 bases). The CDR3 covers 15 residues. Germline V lookup: CDR1 LGHNA, CDR2 YNFKEQ. The ends were cut back, 5 bases at V and 0 bases at J, with 12 bases in the middle. The CDR3, as DNA: TGTGCCAGCAGCAGAGATCCAGGGAGCACAGATACGCAGTATTTT. Translation gives CASSRDPGSTDTQYF.

This chain connects TRBV6-5 to TRBJ2-1; TRBD1 aligns across 7 bases. Germline V CDR1 and CDR2: MNHEY, SVGAGI. This CDR3 region has 15 residues. Germline trimming cut 4 bases from V and 0 bases from J; bases unmatched to any gene: 3. DNA for the CDR3: TGTGCCAGCAGTTCGGACAGGAGCTCCTACAATGAGCAGTTCTTC. Protein sequence: CASSSDRSSYNEQFF.

The CDR3 loop is CAWNSGTGYEQYF. The DNA of the CDR3 is TGTGCCTGGAACTCCGGGACAGGCTACGAGCAGTACTTC. This chain links TRBV30 with TRBJ2-7; 8 bases are a match to TRBD1. Trimming cost V 4 bases and J 3 bases; bases outside gene matches: 5. The CDR3 is made up of 13 amino acids. The V gene's germline CDR1 is GTSNPN and CDR2 SVGIG (reference sequence).

The chain carries TRBV19 and TRBJ2-7, with D hard to call. The CDR3 has 17 amino acids. Trimming removed 3 bases from V and 2 bases from J, with 20 bases in between. Germline loops: CDR1 LNHDA, CDR2 SQIVND (reference sequence). CDR3 in amino acids: CASSMWQVGRRTYEQYF. The CDR3 DNA follows: TGTGCCAGTAGTATGTGGCAAGTGGGCAGGCGAACCTACGAGCAGTACTTC.

The rearrangement joins TRBV7-9 to TRBJ2-3; D possibly corresponds to TRBD1 (6 bases). Trimming cost V 6 bases and J 0 bases, with 10 bases left between them. Looked up from germline, CDR1 is SEHNR and CDR2 is FQNEAQ (reference sequence). The length of the CDR3 is 14 residues. CDR3 in amino acids: CASRGAYSTDTQYF. The CDR3 DNA follows: TGTGCCAGCAGGGGGGCATATAGCACAGATACGCAGTATTTT.

The CDR3 DNA is TGTGCCACCTTTAGGGGGGGGTCTAGCACAGATACGCAGTATTTT. Amino acid sequence: CATFRGGSSTDTQYF. The chain is built from TRBV21-1 and TRBJ2-3; TRBD2 is the table's D call and was not checked against the DNA. TRBV21-1 is termed a pseudogene. This CDR3 has 15 amino acids.

The chain has TRBV10-1 and TRBJ2-2, with D maybe TRBD1 (5 bases). The CDR3 totals 13 residues. Trimming removed 6 bases at V and 6 bases at J, with 11 bases between. CDR1 and CDR2 (germline): WNHNN, SYGVQD (reference sequence). CDR3 loop: CASRAGLAGELFF. CDR3 coding DNA: TGCGCCAGCAGAGCAGGGTTAGCCGGGGAGCTGTTTTTT.

The CDR3 here is CASSLSWSGADTQYF. The DNA for the CDR3 is TGTGCCAGCAGCTTAAGCTGGTCAGGGGCAGATACGCAGTATTTT. The chain links TRBV7-9 to TRBJ2-3; D possibly corresponds to TRBD1 (6 bases). CDR1 is SEHNR and CDR2 is FQNEAQ in the germline V gene (reference sequence). Trimming shortened V by 2 bases and J by 4 bases, and 13 bases separated the two germline ends. The CDR3 runs to 15 residues.

The chain is built from TRBV10-2 and TRBJ2-1; 7 positions agree with TRBD2. The length of the CDR3 is 16 residues. Germline-derived CDR1 and CDR2 are WSHSY and SAAADI. J gave up 2 bases and V 2 bases, and 6 bases lay outside the gene matches. CDR3 region: CASSEIPSGTYNEQFF. DNA for the CDR3: TGCGCCAGCAGTGAGATCCCTAGCGGAACCTACAATGAGCAGTTCTTC.

The chain couples TRBV10-3 to TRBJ2-5, with D tentatively TRBD2 (6 bases). The V end was cut by 7 bases, the J end by 3 bases, with 12 bases between. The CDR3 spans 13 residues. Germline V lookup: CDR1 ENHRY, CDR2 SYGVKD. This CDR3 is CAIKGPGEETQYF. The CDR3 DNA is TGTGCCATCAAGGGTCCGGGGGAAGAGACCCAGTACTTC.

This clone was counted only a few times. This chain connects TRBV5-1 to TRBJ2-1, with D perhaps matching TRBD1 (5 bases). Trimming cost V 4 bases and J 8 bases, with 10 bases left between them. From germline, CDR1 is SGHRS and CDR2 YFSETQ. The CDR3 is made up of 12 amino acids. In nucleotides, the CDR3 is TGCGCCAGCAGCGACCAGGGCTATGAGCAGTTCTTC. Translation gives CASSDQGYEQFF. Drawing the rest from reference TRBV5-1 and TRBJ2-1, the complete variable domain is KAGVTQTPRYLIKTRGQQVTLSCSPISGHRSVSWYQQTPGQGLQFLFEYFSETQRNKGNFPGRFSGRQFSNSRSEMNVSTLELGDSALYLCASSDQGYEQFFGPGTRLTVL.

CDR3 sequence reads: CASSSLAGGTDTQYF. The CDR3, as DNA: TGTGCCAGCAGCTCCTTAGCGGGAGGAACAGATACGCAGTATTTT. This chain joins TRBV27 and TRBJ2-3; TRBD2 matches 10 bases. The CDR3 totals 15 residues. The germline V gene encodes CDR1 MNHEY and CDR2 SMNVEV (reference sequence). The V segment lost 6 bases and the J segment 3 bases; nucleotides outside the gene matches: 6.

The J gene is TRBJ1-1, the V gene TRBV6-1, with 8 bases aligning to TRBD1. The CDR3 has 14 amino acids. The germline CDR1 and CDR2 sequences are MNHNS and SASEGT. V dropped 2 bases and J dropped 7; count of bases not matched to a gene: 6. The CDR3 nucleotides are TGTGCCAGCAGTGAATTCCAAGGACAGGGTGAAGCTTTCTTT. It yields the protein CASSEFQGQGEAFF.